The rows below give T cell receptor beta chains drawn from one sample of a study of cytomegalovirus exposure and HLA in healthy donors. Assay: immunoSEQ multiplex PCR; the TCRdb copy retains only in-frame clones and omits some. The sample lists 150,000 or so clones, 70% to 90% occurring once. The material sequenced was PBMCs. Receptors originate from a woman aged 18-29 years in good health and CMV-seronegative. Each CDR3 is given without its conserved first and last residue.

v_gene,j_gene,CDR3aa
TRBV11-2,TRBJ2-3,ASSPQLTRTDTQY
TRBV5-1,TRBJ2-6,ASSLASSGANVLT
TRBV5-1,TRBJ2-5,ASSPNDGIYDGQY
TRBV18,TRBJ1-6,ASSPRQGRSPLH
TRBV7-3,TRBJ1-2,ASSNPGTSNYGYT
TRBV30,TRBJ1-6,AWTQTGYSPLH
TRBV7-2,TRBJ2-7,ASSFTSEGAYEQY
TRBV9,TRBJ2-3,ASSVRSLEDTQY
TRBV11-3,TRBJ2-5,ASSRTGLAEETQY
TRBV19,TRBJ1-3,ASSILPGNTIY
TRBV15,TRBJ2-7,ATSRGTMGSYEQY
TRBV15,TRBJ1-3,ATSRDRPGNTIY
TRBV7-8,TRBJ1-5,ASSLVPPGSYAQPQH
TRBV11-3,TRBJ1-6,ASSLNTASPLH
TRBV5-4,TRBJ1-2,ASSEGGWDGYT
TRBV30,TRBJ1-2,AWSGTGYGYT
TRBV28,TRBJ2-1,ASCQGGKGEQF
TRBV30,TRBJ1-1,AWTAGGVNTEAF
TRBV19,TRBJ2-7,ASRSNRDTYEQY
TRBV19,TRBJ2-2,ASSNDRGTGELF
TRBV19,TRBJ2-1,ASSRAGGLYNEQF
TRBV6-1,TRBJ2-7,ASSPRLAGEGEQY
TRBV9,TRBJ2-7,ASSGTGQGPYEQY